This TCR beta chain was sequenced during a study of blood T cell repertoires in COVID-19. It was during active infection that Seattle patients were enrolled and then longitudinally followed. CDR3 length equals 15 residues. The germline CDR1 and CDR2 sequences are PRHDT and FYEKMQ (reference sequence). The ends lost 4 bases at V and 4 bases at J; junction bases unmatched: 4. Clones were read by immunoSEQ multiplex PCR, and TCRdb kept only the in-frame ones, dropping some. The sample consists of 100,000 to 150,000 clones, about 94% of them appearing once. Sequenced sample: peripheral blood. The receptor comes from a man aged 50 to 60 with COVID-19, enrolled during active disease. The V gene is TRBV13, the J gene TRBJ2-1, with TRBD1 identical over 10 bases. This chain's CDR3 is CASSSRDRGYNEQFF. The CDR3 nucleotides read TGTGCCAGCAGCTCGCGGGACAGGGGTTACAATGAGCAGTTCTTC.